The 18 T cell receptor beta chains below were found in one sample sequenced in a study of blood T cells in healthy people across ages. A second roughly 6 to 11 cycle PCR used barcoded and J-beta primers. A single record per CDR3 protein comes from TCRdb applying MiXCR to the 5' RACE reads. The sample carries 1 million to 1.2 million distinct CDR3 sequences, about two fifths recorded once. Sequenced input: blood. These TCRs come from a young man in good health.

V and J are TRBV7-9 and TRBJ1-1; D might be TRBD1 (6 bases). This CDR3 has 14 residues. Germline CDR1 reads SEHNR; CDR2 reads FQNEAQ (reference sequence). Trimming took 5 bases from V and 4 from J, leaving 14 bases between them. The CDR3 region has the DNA TGTGCCAGCAGCGTATCAGGGGAGGGCACTGAAGCTTTCTTT. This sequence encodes CASSVSGEGTEAFF. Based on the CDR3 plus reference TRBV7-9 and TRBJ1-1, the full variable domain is DTGVSQNPRHKITKRGQNVTFRCDPISEHNRLYWYRQTLGQGPEFLTYFQNEAQLEKSRLLSDRFSAERPKGSFSTLEIQRTEQGDSAMYLCASSVSGEGTEAFFGQGTRLTVV.

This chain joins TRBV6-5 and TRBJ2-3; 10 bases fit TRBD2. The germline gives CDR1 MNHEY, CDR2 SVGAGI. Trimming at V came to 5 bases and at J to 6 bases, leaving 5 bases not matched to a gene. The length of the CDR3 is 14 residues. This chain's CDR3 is CASSGSGGFDTQYF. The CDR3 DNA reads TGTGCCAGCAGTGGTAGCGGGGGGTTTGATACGCAGTATTTT.

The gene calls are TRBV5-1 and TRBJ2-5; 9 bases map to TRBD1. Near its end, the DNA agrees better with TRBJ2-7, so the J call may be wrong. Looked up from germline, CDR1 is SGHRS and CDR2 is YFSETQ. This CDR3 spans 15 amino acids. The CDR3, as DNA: TGCGCCAGCAGCCACCAGGGACAGGGTGCCAGCGAGCAGTACTTC. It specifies CASSHQGQGASEQYF.

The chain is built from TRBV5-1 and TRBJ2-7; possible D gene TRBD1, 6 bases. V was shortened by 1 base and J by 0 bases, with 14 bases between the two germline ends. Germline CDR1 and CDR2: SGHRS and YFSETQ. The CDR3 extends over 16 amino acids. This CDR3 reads CASSLTTDRLSYEQYF. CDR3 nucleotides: TGCGCCAGCAGCTTGACAACTGACAGGCTCTCCTACGAGCAGTACTTC.

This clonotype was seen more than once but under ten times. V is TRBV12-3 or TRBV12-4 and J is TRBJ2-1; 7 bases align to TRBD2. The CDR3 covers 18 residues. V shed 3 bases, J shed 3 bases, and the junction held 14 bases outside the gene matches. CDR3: CASSFLPPSSGFYNEQFF. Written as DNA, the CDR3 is TGTGCCAGCAGTTTCCTCCCTCCGTCTAGCGGCTTCTACAATGAGCAGTTCTTC.

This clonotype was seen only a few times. In DNA form, the CDR3 reads TGCAGTGCTAGAGATCGAGTTGCAGGGGCGTCCGACTATGGCTACACCTTC. As protein: CSARDRVAGASDYGYTF. This sequence joins TRBV20-1 and TRBJ1-2, with a possible D match to TRBD1 (6 bases). The CDR3 totals 17 residues. V lost 0 bases and J lost 3, with 20 bases in between. Germline values: CDR1 DFQATT, CDR2 SNEGSKA (reference sequence).

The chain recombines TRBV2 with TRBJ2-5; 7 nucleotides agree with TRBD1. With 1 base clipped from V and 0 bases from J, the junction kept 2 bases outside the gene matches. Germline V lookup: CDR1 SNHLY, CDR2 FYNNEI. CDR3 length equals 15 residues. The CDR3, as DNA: TGTGCCAGCAGTGAAGACAGGGGACACCAAGAGACCCAGTACTTC. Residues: CASSEDRGHQETQYF.

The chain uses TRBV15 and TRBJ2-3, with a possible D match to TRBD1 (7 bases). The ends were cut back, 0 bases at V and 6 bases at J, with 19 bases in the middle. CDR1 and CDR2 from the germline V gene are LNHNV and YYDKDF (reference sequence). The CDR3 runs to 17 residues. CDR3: CATSRELFSGGSDTQYF. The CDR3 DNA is TGTGCCACCAGCAGAGAACTATTCTCAGGGGGGTCGGATACGCAGTATTTT. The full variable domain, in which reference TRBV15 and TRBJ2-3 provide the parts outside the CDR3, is DAMVIQNPRYQVTQFGKPVTLSCSQTLNHNVMYWYQQKSSQAPKLLFHYYDKDFNNEADTPDNFQSRRPNTSFCFLDIRSPGLGDTAMYLCATSRELFSGGSDTQYFGPGTRLTVL.

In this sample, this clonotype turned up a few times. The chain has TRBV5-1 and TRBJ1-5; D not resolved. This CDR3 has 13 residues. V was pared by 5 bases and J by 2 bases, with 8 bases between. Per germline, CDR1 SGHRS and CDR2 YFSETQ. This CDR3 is CASSAVGNQPQHF. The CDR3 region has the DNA TGCGCCAGCAGTGCTGTGGGCAATCAGCCCCAGCATTTT.

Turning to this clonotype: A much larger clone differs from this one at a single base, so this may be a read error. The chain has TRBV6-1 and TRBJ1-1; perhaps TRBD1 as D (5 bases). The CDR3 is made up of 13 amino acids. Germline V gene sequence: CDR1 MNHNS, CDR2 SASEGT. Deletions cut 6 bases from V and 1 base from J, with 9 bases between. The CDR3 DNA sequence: TGTGCCAGCAGGGTGACAGAGAACACTGAAGCTTTCTTT. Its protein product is CASRVTENTEAFF.

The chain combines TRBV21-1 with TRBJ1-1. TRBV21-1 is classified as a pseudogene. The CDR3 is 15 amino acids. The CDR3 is CASSKAKGSNTEAFF. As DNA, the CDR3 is TGTGCCAGCAGCAAAGCGAAAGGGTCGAACACTGAAGCTTTCTTT.

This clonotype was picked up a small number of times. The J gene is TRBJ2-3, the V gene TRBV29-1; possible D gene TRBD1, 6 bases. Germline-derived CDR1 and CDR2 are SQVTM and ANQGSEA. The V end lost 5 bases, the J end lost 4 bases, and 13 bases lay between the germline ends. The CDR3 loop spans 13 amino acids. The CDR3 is CSVNQGIADTQYF. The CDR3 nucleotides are TGCAGCGTTAACCAGGGGATAGCAGATACGCAGTATTTT.

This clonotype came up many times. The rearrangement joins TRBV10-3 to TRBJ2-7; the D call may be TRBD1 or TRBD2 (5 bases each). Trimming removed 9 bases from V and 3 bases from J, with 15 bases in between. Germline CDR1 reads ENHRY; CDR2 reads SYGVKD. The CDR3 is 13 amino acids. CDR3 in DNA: TGTGCCATTTGGGACCCCCGGGTCTACGAGCAGTACTTC. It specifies CAIWDPRVYEQYF.

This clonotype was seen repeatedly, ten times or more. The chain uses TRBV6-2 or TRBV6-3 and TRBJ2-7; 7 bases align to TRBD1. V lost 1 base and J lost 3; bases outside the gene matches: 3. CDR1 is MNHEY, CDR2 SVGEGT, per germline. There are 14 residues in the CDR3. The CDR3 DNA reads TGTGCCAGCAGTTACTACGGGACAGTCTACGAGCAGTACTTC. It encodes CASSYYGTVYEQYF.

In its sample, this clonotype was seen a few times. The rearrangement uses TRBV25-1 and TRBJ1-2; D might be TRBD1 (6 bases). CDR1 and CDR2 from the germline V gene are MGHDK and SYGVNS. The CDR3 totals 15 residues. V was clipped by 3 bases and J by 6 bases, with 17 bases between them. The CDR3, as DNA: TGTGCCAGCAGTGATTTCGTTGGGGGGCCTGATGGCTACACCTTC. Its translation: CASSDFVGGPDGYTF.

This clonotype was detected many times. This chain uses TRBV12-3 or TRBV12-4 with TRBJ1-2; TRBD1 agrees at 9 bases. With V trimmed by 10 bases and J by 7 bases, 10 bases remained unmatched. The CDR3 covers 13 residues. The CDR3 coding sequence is TGTGCCACCCGGACAGGGGAATTCTCTGGCTACACCTTC. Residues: CATRTGEFSGYTF.

The CDR3 here is CASSLSVGLAPYEQYF. CDR3 nucleotide sequence: TGTGCCAGCAGTTTATCGGTCGGGCTAGCCCCCTACGAGCAGTACTTC. This chain uses TRBV27 with TRBJ2-7; maybe TRBD2 (5 bases). The germline gives CDR1 MNHEY, CDR2 SMNVEV (reference sequence). Between the trimmed V and J ends, which lost 0 bases and 2 bases, there was a span of 14 bases. CDR3 length equals 16 residues.

CDR3 bases: TGTGCCAGCAGCTCCCTGCATCTCACCTTC. This sequence encodes CASSSLHLTF. The gene calls are TRBV7-9 and TRBJ1-2; D is unclear. V was trimmed by 4 bases and J by 13 bases, leaving 10 bases between them. This CDR3 has 10 amino acids. CDR1 and CDR2 (germline): SEHNR, FQNEAQ (reference sequence).